This T cell receptor (beta chain) was sequenced in a study of T cell clones after liver transplantation. About the study: TCRbeta sequencing after a pre-transplant mixed lymphocyte reaction identified graft-donor-reactive clones, later tracked in post-transplant blood. Pre-transplant mixed lymphocyte reactions yielded third-party-reactive TCRbeta sequences as comparators for graft-donor-reactive sequences. Notes on the study in general: In two subjects, few donor cells limited the measurable donor-reactive repertoire. A larger donor-reactive than third-party decline suggested partial antigen-specific deletion.

Method: immunoSEQ multiplex PCR; TCRdb's copy keeps in-frame clones and lacks some. Altogether 7,500 to 10,000 clones are present, approximately 68% being singletons, with the ten largest covering 22%. V lost 3 bases and J lost 0; bases outside the gene matches: 9. This CDR3 region has 19 residues. As regards this clone: The antigen remains unidentified.

Specimen: CD8+ T cells from blood, collected at the approximately 15-month timepoint. This TCR was sampled from a human patient who received a liver transplant. Some T cells may be graft donor cells. The chain links TRBV23-1 to TRBJ2-6; 9 nucleotides align to TRBD1. TRBV23-1 is marked as an open reading frame, function uncertain. In DNA form, the CDR3 reads TGCGCCAGCAGTCATCCCTCGACAGGGGGTATCTCTGGGGCCAACGTCCTGACTTTC. Residues: CASSHPSTGGISGANVLTF.